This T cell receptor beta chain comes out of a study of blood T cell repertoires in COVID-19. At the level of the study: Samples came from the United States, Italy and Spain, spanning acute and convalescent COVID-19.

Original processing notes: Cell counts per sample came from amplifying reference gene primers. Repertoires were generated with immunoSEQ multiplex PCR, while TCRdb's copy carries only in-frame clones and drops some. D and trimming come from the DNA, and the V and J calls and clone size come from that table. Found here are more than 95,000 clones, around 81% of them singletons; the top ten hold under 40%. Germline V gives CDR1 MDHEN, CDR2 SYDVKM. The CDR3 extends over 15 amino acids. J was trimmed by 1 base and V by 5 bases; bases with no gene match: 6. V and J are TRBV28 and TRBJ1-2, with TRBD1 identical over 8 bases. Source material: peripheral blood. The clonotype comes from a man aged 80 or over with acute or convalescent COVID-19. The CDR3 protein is CASSATGDVNYGYTF. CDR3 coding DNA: TGTGCCAGCAGTGCGACAGGGGACGTTAACTATGGCTACACCTTC.